The present TCR beta chain was sequenced within a study of T cells in women clearing cervical HPV infection. Looking at the study overall: Blood came at first lesion visit for cases, post-clearance for controls.

Turning to this clone: The antigen is undetermined. The missing CDR3 end, 3 residues past where the read stops, is filled in from the germline J gene.

Germline loops: CDR1 SEHNR, CDR2 FQNEAQ (reference sequence). J lost 4 bases, V lost 7 bases, and 4 bases had no gene match. The CDR3 consists of 14 residues. immunoSEQ multiplex PCR used an average of around 1,100 ng genomic DNA. The protocol was immunoSEQ multiplex PCR, while the TCRdb copy is restricted to in-frame clones and leaves out a portion. In total, the table holds roughly 48,000 clones. Study outcomes and limitations: Repertoire richness, not evenness, was significantly elevated in CIN3+ cases versus controls.

The genes are TRBV7-9 and TRBJ2-1; TRBD1 matches 10 bases. Sequencing input: blood buffy coat. The sequence was collected from a woman between 18 and 69 years old with a cervical HPV16 infection that either progressed to CIN3+ or cleared (not recorded which). The CDR3 sequence is CASIRDRGYNEQFF. CDR3 bases read: TGTGCCAGCATCCGGGACAGGGGATACAATGAG.